This section outlines one TCR beta chain sequence together with its context. The CDR3 length is 13 residues. Between the trimmed V and J ends, which lost 3 bases and 6 bases, there was a span of 9 bases. Germline assignment: CDR1 LGHDT and CDR2 YNNKEL (reference sequence). Data came from immunoSEQ multiplex PCR; TCRdb stores just in-frame clones and leaves some out. The table lists some 160,000 clones, roughly 94% of them singletons. These data belong to a study of control samples from healthy donors and cancer patients. What was sequenced was blood. This rearrangement joins TRBV3-1 (or the pseudogene TRBV3-2) to TRBJ2-1; TRBD1 or TRBD2 may be the D gene (5 bases each). The receptor's source is a woman aged 40 to 50 in good health. Written as DNA, the CDR3 is TGTGCCAGCAGCCACAGGGAGAGCAATGAGCAGTTCTTC. Its protein product is CASSHRESNEQFF.